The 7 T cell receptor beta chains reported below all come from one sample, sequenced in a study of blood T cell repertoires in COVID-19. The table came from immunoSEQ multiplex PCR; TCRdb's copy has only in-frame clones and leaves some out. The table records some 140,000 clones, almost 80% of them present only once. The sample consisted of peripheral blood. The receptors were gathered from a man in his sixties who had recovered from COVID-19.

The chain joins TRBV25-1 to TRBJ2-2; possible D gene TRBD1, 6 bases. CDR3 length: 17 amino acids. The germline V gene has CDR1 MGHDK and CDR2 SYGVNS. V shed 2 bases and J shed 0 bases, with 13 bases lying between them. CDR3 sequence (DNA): TGTGCCAGCAGTGAACCTAAGGGGACAACGAACACCGGGGAGCTGTTTTTT. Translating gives CASSEPKGTTNTGELFF.

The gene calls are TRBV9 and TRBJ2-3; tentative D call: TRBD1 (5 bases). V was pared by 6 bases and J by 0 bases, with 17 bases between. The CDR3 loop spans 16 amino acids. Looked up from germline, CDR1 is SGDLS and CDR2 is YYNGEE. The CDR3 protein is CASTRRGGESTDTQYF. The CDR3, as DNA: TGTGCCAGCACCCGTAGGGGCGGAGAGAGCACAGATACGCAGTATTTT.

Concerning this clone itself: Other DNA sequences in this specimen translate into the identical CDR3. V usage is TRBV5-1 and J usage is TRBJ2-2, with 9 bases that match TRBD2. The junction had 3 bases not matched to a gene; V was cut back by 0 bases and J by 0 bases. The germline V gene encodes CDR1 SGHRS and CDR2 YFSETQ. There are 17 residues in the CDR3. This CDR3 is CASSLVAGGPNTGELFF. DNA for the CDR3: TGCGCCAGCAGCTTGGTCGCGGGAGGGCCGAACACCGGGGAGCTGTTTTTT.

CDR3 coding DNA: TGTGCCAGCAGCGGATGGGACAGGGGCAATGAGCAGTTCTTC. This translates into CASSGWDRGNEQFF. This chain connects TRBV7-9 to TRBJ2-1; TRBD1 matches 10 bases. CDR3 length equals 14 residues. V lost 5 bases and J lost 6; bases outside the gene matches: 4. The germline gives CDR1 SEHNR, CDR2 FQNEAQ (reference sequence).

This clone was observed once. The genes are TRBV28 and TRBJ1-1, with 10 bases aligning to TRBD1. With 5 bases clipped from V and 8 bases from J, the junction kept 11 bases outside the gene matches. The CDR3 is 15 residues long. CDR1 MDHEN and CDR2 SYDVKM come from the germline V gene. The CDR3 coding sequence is TGTGCCAGCAGTCTGACACCGGGACAGGGGAGGGAAGCTTTCTTT. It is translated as CASSLTPGQGREAFF. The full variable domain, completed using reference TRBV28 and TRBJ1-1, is DVKVTQSSRYLVKRTGEKVFLECVQDMDHENMFWYRQDPGLGLRLIYFSYDVKMKEKGDIPEGYSVSREKKERFSLILESASTNQTSMYLCASSLTPGQGREAFFGQGTRLTVV.

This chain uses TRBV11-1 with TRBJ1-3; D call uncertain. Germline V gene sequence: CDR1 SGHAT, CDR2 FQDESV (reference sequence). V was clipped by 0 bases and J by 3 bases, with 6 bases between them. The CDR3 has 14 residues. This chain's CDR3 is CASSLATSGNTIYF. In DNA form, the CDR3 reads TGTGCCAGCAGCTTAGCCACCAGTGGAAACACCATATATTTT.

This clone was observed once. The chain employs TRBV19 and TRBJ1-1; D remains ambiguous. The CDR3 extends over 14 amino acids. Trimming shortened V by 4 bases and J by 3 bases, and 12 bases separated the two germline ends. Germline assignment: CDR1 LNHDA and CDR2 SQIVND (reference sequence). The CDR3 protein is CASSKARRDTEAFF. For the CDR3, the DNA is TGTGCCAGTAGTAAGGCAAGGCGGGACACTGAAGCTTTCTTT.